This entry lists 14 T cell receptor beta chains sequenced from one sample in a study of early T cells in non-severe SARS-CoV-2 infection. TCRdb itself ran the 5' RACE reads through MiXCR, one entry per CDR3 protein. This sample has approximately 70,000 distinct CDR3 sequences, with under 15% found just once. The sequenced sample was whole blood. The receptor set was obtained from an adult who was a healthcare worker with PCR-confirmed SARS-CoV-2 infection or an uninfected control (not recorded which).

This clonotype came up many times. Here the CDR3 DNA reads TGTGCCAGCAGTTTAAGGCCCCGGGACGCTTTCAATGGCTACACCTTC. Its protein is CASSLRPRDAFNGYTF. The chain combines TRBV12-3 or TRBV12-4 with TRBJ1-2, with a possible D match to TRBD1 (5 bases). Trimming cost V 2 bases and J 6 bases, with 19 bases left between them. This CDR3 is 16 amino acids long.

This clonotype came up many times. The chain employs TRBV7-9 and TRBJ2-4; 9 bases align to TRBD2. V shed 5 bases and J 13 bases; nucleotides not matched to a gene: 3. Germline-derived CDR1 and CDR2 are SEHNR and FQNEAQ (reference sequence). The CDR3 sequence is 11 residues long. For the CDR3, the DNA is TGTGCCAGCAGCCTGGGACTAGCCCAGTACTTC. This codes for CASSLGLAQYF.

As regards this clonotype: Possible read error: a much larger clone is one base away. The chain joins TRBV20-1 to TRBJ1-5; possibly TRBD1 for D (6 bases). CDR1 is DFQATT, CDR2 SNEGSKA, per germline (reference sequence). Trimming removed 3 bases from V and 3 bases from J, with 15 bases in between. The CDR3 length is 15 residues. In nucleotides, the CDR3 is TGCAGTGCTAGTTCCGGGGGGCCGGCCAATCAGCCCCAGCATTTT. Its protein is CSASSGGPANQPQHF.

As for this clonotype: A much larger clone differs by one base, so this may be a read error. Because it lacks the conserved phenylalanine or tryptophan at the end, this CDR3 is likely a read error. This chain uses TRBV18 with TRBJ2-2; D is undetermined. Germline lookup yields CDR1 KGHSH and CDR2 LQKENI. This CDR3 is 11 amino acids long. The V and J ends lost 6 bases and 6 bases respectively, with 5 bases between them. DNA of the CDR3: TGTGCCAGCTCTAGACCCGGGGAGCTGTTTTCT. This codes for CASSRPGELFS.

This clonotype was seen repeatedly, ten times or more. This rearrangement joins TRBV28 to TRBJ2-5; no reliable D call. Germline V gene data show CDR1 as MDHEN and CDR2 as SYDVKM. Trimming shortened V by 5 bases and J by 5 bases, and 12 bases separated the two germline ends. The CDR3 spans 13 residues. The CDR3 bases are TGTGCCAGCAGTCCCCCTGGGTGGGAGACCCAGTACTTC. Translating it yields CASSPPGWETQYF.

This clonotype was recorded many times. This sequence joins TRBV12-3 or TRBV12-4 and TRBJ2-3; no clear D. The V gene lost 6 bases and the J gene lost 6 bases, with 13 bases spanning the gap. CDR3 size: 13 residues. CDR3 loop: CASREYVSDTQYF. CDR3 DNA sequence: TGTGCCAGCAGGGAGTACGTGTCGGATACGCAGTATTTT.

In its sample, this clonotype was seen many times. The chain combines TRBV9 with TRBJ2-5, with D tentatively TRBD1 (5 bases). The CDR3 consists of 16 residues. Germline V gives CDR1 SGDLS, CDR2 YYNGEE. V lost 0 bases and J lost 0, with 12 bases in between. CDR3 DNA: TGTGCCAGCAGCGTAGCTGGACACTGGTACCAAGAGACCCAGTACTTC. This translates into CASSVAGHWYQETQYF.

This clonotype was seen only a few times. This chain joins TRBV7-2 and TRBJ1-2, with TRBD1 identical over 7 bases. CDR1 is SGHTA and CDR2 is FQGNSA in the germline V gene. J was trimmed by 4 bases and V by 2 bases; bases with no gene match: 13. The CDR3 totals 17 residues. CDR3 residues: CASSLPWTGLGTYGYTF. CDR3 DNA: TGTGCCAGCAGCTTACCCTGGACAGGTCTGGGTACCTATGGCTACACCTTC.

This chain uses TRBV7-4 with TRBJ2-7, with 8 nucleotides matching TRBD1. The V segment lost 5 bases and the J segment 5 bases; nucleotides outside the gene matches: 11. From germline, CDR1 is SGHVT and CDR2 SQSDAQ. The CDR3 contains 15 residues. CDR3 in DNA: TGTGCCAGCAGCCGATATATGGACAGGGTCCACGAGCAGTACTTC. It yields the protein CASSRYMDRVHEQYF.

Ten or more counts support this clonotype. This chain joins TRBV29-1 and TRBJ1-2; D not resolved. Trimming removed 3 bases at V and 10 bases at J, with 15 bases between. CDR1 and CDR2 (germline): SQVTM, ANQGSEA. The CDR3 totals 12 residues. CDR3 protein: CSVEPAAVHYTF. In nucleotides, the CDR3 is TGCAGCGTTGAGCCCGCGGCCGTCCACTACACCTTC.

This clonotype occurred many times. The chain joins TRBV14 to TRBJ1-1; maybe TRBD1 (5 bases). With 4 bases removed from V and 4 bases from J, the gap between germline ends came to 16 bases. CDR1 is SGHDN and CDR2 is FVKESK in the germline V gene. This CDR3 has 15 residues. CDR3 nucleotides: TGTGCCAGCAGCCTTACAGGAGGGAAGACCACTGAAGCTTTCTTT. Residues: CASSLTGGKTTEAFF.

This clonotype has ten or more counts. V and J are TRBV5-4 and TRBJ1-2, with TRBD1 matching 12 bases. The germline gives CDR1 SGHNT, CDR2 YYREEE (reference sequence). With V trimmed by 4 bases and J by 8 bases, 6 bases remained unmatched. The CDR3 runs to 14 residues. The CDR3 DNA sequence: TGTGCCAGCAGCCAGGGACAGGGGGCTAGAGGCTACACCTTC. Encoded protein: CASSQGQGARGYTF.

The rearrangement joins TRBV12-5 to TRBJ1-1, with a tentative D call TRBD1 (5 bases). CDR1 and CDR2 from the germline V gene are LGHNT and FRNRAP. V lost 2 bases, J lost 6 bases, and 10 bases lay in between. This CDR3 spans 13 amino acids. The CDR3 loop is CASGLPRQPEAFF. The CDR3 coding sequence is TGTGCTAGTGGTTTGCCACGACAGCCTGAAGCTTTCTTT.

The J gene is TRBJ2-1, the V gene TRBV5-1, with 8 bases fitting TRBD1. Germline CDR1 and CDR2: SGHRS and YFSETQ. This CDR3 contains 15 residues. The J segment lost 2 bases and the V segment lost 4 bases, leaving 5 bases of the junction unmatched. CDR3 bases: TGCGCCAGCAGCCGGGGACAGGAGACCTACAATGAGCAGTTCTTC. Its protein product is CASSRGQETYNEQFF. Based on the CDR3 plus reference TRBV5-1 and TRBJ2-1, the full variable domain is KAGVTQTPRYLIKTRGQQVTLSCSPISGHRSVSWYQQTPGQGLQFLFEYFSETQRNKGNFPGRFSGRQFSNSRSEMNVSTLELGDSALYLCASSRGQETYNEQFFGPGTRLTVL.